This entry concerns a single T cell receptor (beta chain). The antigen remains undetermined. 13 Jbeta primers and 60 Vbeta primers were used for the PCR. Profiling relied on immunoSEQ multiplex PCR, and the TCRdb table lists in-frame clones only, not all of them. In all, the sample yields fewer than 150,000 clones. The sample comes from a study of cytomegalovirus exposure and HLA in healthy donors. Findings of the study overall: Per a later analysis, HLA-associated TCR beta chains showed more clonal expansion than other, equally common TCR beta chains. Among TCR beta chains, those listed as cytomegalovirus-associated numbered around 180.

From germline, CDR1 is MGHDK and CDR2 SYGVNS. The junction had 5 bases not matched to a gene; V was cut back by 6 bases and J by 2 bases. The CDR3 sequence is 14 residues long. This sequence joins TRBV25-1 and TRBJ2-7; 9 bases align to TRBD2. The source of this sequence is an older woman in good health and CMV-seronegative. Sequenced sample: PBMCs. The CDR3 reads CASRREGSPYEQYF. CDR3 coding DNA: TGTGCCAGCAGGCGGGAGGGATCACCCTACGAGCAGTACTTC.